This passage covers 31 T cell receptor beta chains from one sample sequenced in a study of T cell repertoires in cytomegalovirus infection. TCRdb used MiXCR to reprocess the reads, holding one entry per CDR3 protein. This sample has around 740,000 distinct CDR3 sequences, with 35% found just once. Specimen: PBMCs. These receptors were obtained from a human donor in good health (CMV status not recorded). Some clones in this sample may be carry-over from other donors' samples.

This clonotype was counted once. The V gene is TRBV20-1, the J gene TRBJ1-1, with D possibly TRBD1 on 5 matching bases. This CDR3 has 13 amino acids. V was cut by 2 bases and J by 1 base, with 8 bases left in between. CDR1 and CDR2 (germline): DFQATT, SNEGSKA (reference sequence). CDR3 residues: CSARPGTNTEAFF. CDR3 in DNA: TGCAGTGCTAGACCAGGGACGAACACTGAAGCTTTCTTT.

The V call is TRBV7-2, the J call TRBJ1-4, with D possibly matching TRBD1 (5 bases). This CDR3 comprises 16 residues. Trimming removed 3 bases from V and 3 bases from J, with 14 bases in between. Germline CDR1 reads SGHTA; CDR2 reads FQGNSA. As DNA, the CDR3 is TGTGCCAGCAGCTTGTCCCCCGGGACCTCTAATGAAAAACTGTTTTTT. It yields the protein CASSLSPGTSNEKLFF.

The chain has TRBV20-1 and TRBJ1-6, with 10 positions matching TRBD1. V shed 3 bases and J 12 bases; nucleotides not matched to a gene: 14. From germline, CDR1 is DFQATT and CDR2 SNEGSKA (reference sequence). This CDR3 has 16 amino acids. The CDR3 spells CSASRDRGLLGKPLHF. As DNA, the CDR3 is TGCAGTGCTAGCCGGGACAGGGGTCTCCTGGGGAAACCCCTCCACTTT.

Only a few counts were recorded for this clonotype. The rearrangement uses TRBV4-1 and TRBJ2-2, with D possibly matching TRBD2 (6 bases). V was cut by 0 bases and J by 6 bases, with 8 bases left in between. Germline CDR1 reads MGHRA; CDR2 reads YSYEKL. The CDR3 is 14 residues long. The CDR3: CASSQEWGAGELFF. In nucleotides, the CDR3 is TGCGCCAGCAGCCAAGAGTGGGGGGCCGGGGAGCTGTTTTTT.

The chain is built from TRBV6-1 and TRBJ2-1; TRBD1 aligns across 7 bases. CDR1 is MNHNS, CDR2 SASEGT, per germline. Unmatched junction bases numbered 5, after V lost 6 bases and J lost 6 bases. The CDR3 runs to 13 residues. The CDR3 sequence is CASRGDRTNEQFF. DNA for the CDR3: TGTGCCAGCAGAGGGGACAGAACCAATGAGCAGTTCTTC.

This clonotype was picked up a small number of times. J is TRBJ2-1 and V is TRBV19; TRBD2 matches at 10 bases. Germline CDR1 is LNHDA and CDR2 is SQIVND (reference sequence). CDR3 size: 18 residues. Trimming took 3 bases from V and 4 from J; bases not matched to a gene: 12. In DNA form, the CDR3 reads TGTGCCAGTAGTATCCAAAATTTAGCGGGGGGCCAATACAATGAGCAGTTCTTC. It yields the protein CASSIQNLAGGQYNEQFF.

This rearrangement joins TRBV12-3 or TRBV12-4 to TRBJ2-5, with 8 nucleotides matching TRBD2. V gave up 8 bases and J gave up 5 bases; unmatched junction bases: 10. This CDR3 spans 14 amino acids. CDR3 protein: CASVSGLGGETQYF. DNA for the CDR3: TGTGCCAGCGTCTCGGGACTAGGAGGCGAGACCCAGTACTTC.

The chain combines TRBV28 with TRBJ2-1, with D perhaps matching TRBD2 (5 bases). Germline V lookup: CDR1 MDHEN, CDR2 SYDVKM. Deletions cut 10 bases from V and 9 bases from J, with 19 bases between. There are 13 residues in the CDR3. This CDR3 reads CAIRGLAVGEQFF. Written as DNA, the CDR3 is TGTGCCATCCGAGGGTTGGCAGTCGGTGAGCAGTTCTTC.

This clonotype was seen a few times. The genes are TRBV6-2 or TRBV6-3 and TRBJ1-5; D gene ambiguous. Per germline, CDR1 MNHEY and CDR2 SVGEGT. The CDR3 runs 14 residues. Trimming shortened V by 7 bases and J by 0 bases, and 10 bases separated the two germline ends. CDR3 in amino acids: CASTLSASNQPQHF. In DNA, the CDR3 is TGTGCCAGCACATTGTCAGCTAGCAATCAGCCCCAGCATTTT.

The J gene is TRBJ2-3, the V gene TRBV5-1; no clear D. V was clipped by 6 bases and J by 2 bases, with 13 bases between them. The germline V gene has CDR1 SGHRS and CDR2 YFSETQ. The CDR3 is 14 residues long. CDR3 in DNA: TGCGCCAGCAACGGAGAAGGCACCACAGATACGCAGTATTTT. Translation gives CASNGEGTTDTQYF. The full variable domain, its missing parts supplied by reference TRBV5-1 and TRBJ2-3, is KAGVTQTPRYLIKTRGQQVTLSCSPISGHRSVSWYQQTPGQGLQFLFEYFSETQRNKGNFPGRFSGRQFSNSRSEMNVSTLELGDSALYLCASNGEGTTDTQYFGPGTRLTVL.

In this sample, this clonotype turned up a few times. The CDR3 reads CASSFKRGGSYNEQFF. CDR3 bases: TGTGCCAGCAGCTTCAAGCGGGGGGGCTCGTACAATGAGCAGTTCTTC. The V and J genes are TRBV11-2 and TRBJ2-1, with 10 bases fitting TRBD2. Germline-derived CDR1 and CDR2 are SGHAT and FQNNGV. V shed 3 bases and J 4 bases; nucleotides not matched to a gene: 6. The CDR3 is 16 residues long.

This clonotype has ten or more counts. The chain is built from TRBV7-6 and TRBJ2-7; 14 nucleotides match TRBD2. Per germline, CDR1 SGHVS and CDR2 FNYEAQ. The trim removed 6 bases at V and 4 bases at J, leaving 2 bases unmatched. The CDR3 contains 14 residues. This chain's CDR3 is CASSRTSGGYEQYF. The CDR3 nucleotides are TGTGCCAGCAGTAGGACTAGCGGGGGGTACGAGCAGTACTTC.

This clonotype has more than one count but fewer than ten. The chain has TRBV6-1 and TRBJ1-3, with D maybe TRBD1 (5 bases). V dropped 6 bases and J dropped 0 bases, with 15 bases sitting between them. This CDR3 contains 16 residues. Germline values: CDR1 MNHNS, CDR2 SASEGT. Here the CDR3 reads CASRRASGHSGNTIYF. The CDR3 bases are TGTGCCAGCAGGCGCGCTTCAGGGCACTCTGGAAACACCATATATTTT.

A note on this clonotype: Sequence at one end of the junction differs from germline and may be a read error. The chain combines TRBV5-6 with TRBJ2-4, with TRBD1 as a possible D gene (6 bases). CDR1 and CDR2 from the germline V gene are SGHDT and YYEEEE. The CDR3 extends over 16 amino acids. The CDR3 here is CASRLGRWTEKNIQYF. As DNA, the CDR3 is TGTGCCAGCCGCTTGGGTCGTTGGACAGAAAAGAACATTCAGTACTTC.

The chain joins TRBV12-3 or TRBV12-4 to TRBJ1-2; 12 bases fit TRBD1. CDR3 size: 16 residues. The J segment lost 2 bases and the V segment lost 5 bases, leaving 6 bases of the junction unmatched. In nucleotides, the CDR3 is TGTGCCAGCAGTCAGGGACAGGGGGCGCCCAACTATGGCTACACCTTC. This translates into CASSQGQGAPNYGYTF.

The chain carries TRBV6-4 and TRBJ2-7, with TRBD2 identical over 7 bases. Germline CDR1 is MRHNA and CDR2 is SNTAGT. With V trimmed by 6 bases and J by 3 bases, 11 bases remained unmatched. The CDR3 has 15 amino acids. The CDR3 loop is CASRAFAGVSYEQYF. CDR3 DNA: TGTGCCAGCAGAGCCTTTGCGGGGGTAAGCTACGAGCAGTACTTC.

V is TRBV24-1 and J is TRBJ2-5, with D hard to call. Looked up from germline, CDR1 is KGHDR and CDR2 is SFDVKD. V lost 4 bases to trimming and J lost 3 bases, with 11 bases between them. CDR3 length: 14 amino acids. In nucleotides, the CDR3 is TGTGCCACCAGTGACCCGACTGGAAAAGAGACCCAGTACTTC. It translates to CATSDPTGKETQYF.

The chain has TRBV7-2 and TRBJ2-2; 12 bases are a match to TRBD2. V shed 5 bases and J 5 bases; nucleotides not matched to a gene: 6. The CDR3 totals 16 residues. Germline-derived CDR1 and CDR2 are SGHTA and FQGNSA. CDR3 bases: TGTGCCAGCAGCCAAGGACTAGCGGGAAGGACCGGGGAGCTGTTTTTT. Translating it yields CASSQGLAGRTGELFF.

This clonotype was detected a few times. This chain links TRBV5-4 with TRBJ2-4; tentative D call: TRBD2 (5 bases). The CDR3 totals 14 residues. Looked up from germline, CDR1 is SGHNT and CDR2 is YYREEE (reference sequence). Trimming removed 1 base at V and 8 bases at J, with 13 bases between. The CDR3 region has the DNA TGTGCCAGCAGCTTGTTTTCGCTGGGAGACATTCAGTACTTC. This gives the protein CASSLFSLGDIQYF.

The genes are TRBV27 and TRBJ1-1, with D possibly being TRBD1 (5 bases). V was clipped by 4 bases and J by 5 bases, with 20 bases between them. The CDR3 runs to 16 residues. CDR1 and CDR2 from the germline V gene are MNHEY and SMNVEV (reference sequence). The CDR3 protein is CASSSYSKTVETEAFF. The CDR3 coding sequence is TGTGCCAGCAGTTCCTACTCGAAGACAGTGGAGACTGAAGCTTTCTTT.

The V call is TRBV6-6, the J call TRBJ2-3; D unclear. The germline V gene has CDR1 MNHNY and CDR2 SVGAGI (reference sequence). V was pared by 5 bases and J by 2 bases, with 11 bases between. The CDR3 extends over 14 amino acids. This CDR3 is CASSDNVLTDTQYF. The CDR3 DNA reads TGTGCCAGCAGTGACAACGTGCTCACAGATACGCAGTATTTT.

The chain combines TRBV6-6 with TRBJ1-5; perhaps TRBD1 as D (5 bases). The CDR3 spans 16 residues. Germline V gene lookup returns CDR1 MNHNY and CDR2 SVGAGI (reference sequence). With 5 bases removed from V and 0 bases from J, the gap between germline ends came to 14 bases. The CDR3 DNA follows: TGTGCCAGCAGTCCCTTTGGGGCGGGTAGCAATCAGCCCCAGCATTTT. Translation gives CASSPFGAGSNQPQHF.

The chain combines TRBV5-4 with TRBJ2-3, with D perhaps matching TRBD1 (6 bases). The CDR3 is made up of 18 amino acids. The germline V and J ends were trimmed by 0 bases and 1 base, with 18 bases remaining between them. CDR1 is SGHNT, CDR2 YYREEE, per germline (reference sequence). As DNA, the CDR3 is TGTGCCAGCAGCTTGGCCTTGGGGGCCCCCCCCGGCACAGATACGCAGTATTTT. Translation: CASSLALGAPPGTDTQYF. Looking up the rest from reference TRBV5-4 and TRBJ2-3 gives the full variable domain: ETGVTQSPTHLIKTRGQQVTLRCSSQSGHNTVSWYQQALGQGPQFIFQYYREEENGRGNFPPRFSGLQFPNYSSELNVNALELDDSALYLCASSLALGAPPGTDTQYFGPGTRLTVL.

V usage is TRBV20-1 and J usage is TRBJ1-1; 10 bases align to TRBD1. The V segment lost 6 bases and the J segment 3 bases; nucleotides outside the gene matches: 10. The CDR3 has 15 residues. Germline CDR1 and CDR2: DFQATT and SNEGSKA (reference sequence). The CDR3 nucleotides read TGCAGTGCGCCATCCGCGGGACAGGGGTACACTGAAGCTTTCTTT. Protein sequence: CSAPSAGQGYTEAFF.

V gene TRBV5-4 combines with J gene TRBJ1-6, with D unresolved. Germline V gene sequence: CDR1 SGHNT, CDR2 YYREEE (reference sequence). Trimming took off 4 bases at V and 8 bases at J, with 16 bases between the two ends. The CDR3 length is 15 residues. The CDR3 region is CASSTGRPGDSPLHF. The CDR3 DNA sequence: TGTGCCAGCAGCACTGGACGCCCTGGGGATTCACCCCTCCACTTT. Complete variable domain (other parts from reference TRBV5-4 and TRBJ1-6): ETGVTQSPTHLIKTRGQQVTLRCSSQSGHNTVSWYQQALGQGPQFIFQYYREEENGRGNFPPRFSGLQFPNYSSELNVNALELDDSALYLCASSTGRPGDSPLHFGNGTRLTVT.

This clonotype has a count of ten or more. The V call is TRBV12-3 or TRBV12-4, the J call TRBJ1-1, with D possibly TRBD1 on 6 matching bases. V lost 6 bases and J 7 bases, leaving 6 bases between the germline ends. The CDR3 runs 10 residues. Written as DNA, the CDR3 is TGTGCCAGCAGCAGGGGTGAAGCTTTCTTT. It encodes CASSRGEAFF.

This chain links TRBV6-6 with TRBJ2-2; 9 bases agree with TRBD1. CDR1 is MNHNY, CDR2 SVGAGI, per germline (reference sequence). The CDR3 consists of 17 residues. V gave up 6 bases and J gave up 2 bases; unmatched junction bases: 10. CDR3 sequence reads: CASSYLTGGGNTGELFF. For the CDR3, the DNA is TGTGCCAGCAGCTACCTTACAGGGGGCGGAAACACCGGGGAGCTGTTTTTT.

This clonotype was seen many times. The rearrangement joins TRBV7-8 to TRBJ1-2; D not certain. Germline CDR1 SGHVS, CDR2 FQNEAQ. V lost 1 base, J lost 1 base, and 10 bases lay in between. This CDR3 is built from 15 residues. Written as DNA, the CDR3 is TGTGCCAGCAGCTTAGGGACGGAGGTTAACTATGGCTACACCTTC. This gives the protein CASSLGTEVNYGYTF.

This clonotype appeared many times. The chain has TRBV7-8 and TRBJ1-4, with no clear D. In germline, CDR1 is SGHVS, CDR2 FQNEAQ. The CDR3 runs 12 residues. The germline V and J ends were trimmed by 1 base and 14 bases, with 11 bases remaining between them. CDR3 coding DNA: TGTGCCAGCAGCTTAGTTTCCACAGTCCTGTTTTTT. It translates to CASSLVSTVLFF.

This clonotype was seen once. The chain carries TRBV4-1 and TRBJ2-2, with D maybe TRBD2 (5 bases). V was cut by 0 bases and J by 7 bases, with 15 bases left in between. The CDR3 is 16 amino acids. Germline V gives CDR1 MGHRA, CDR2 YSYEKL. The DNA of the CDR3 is TGCGCCAGCAGCCAAGATCTCACGGGAATGGGCGGGGAGCTGTTTTTT. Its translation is CASSQDLTGMGGELFF.

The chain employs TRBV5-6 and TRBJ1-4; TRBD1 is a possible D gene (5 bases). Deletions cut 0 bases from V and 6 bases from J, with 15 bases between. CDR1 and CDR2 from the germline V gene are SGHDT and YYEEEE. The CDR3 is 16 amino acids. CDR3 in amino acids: CASSLDLPGEDEKLFF. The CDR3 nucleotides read TGTGCCAGCAGCTTGGACCTTCCGGGGGAAGATGAAAAACTGTTTTTT. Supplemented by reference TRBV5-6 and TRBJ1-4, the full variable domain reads DAGVTQSPTHLIKTRGQQVTLRCSPKSGHDTVSWYQQALGQGPQFIFQYYEEEERQRGNFPDRFSGHQFPNYSSELNVNALLLGDSALYLCASSLDLPGEDEKLFFGSGTQLSVL.